This TCR beta chain derives from a study of CD8 T cells in ankylosing spondylitis. Study-wide results and limits: The study identified a TCR beta motif of 7 or 8 highly homologous variants that appeared characteristic of ankylosing spondylitis blood. Disease-linked clones bore a CD8+ phenotype and were relatively rare in peripheral blood.

This CDR3 has 14 residues. V was clipped by 0 bases and J by 2 bases, with 7 bases between them. Germline loops: CDR1 KGHSH, CDR2 LQKENI. Quantitative 5'-RACE was performed with molecular barcodes, and it yielded the TCR beta libraries. From the 5' RACE reads, TCRdb called clonotypes with MiXCR, one entry per CDR3 protein. The sample records about 150,000 distinct CDR3 sequences, just under 7.5% being singletons. This clonotype was detected many times. Its antigen is unidentified. The chain recombines TRBV18 with TRBJ2-5; D gene ambiguous. The receptor's source is a female donor with ankylosing spondylitis or in good health (not recorded which). The sequencing sample was made of blood, either unsorted or a sorted T cell fraction (not recorded which). The CDR3 nucleotides are TGTGCCAGCTCACCACCTGGGTTACAAGAGACCCAGTACTTC. This encodes CASSPPGLQETQYF.